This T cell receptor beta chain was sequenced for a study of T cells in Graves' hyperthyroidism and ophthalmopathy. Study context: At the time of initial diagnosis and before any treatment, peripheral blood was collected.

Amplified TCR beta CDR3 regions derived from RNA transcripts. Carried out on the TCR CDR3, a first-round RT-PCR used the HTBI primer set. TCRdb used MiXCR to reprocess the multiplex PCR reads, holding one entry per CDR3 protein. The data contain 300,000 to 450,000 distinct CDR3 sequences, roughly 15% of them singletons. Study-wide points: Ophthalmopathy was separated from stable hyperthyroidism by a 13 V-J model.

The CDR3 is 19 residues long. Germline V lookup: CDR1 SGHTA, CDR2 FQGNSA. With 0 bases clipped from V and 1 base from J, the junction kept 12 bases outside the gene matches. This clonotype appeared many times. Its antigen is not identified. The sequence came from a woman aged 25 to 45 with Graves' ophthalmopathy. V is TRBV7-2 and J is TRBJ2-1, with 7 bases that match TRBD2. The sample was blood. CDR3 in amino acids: CASSLAHVGGTWSYNEQFF. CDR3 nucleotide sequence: TGTGCCAGCAGCTTAGCGCACGTCGGGGGGACTTGGTCCTACAATGAGCAGTTCTTC.